This T cell receptor beta chain comes out of a study of shared clonotypes between healthy human individuals. Study-level background: The composition of the donors was two women and a few men aged 18 to 49. CD4 naive and CD4 memory each took three plates per donor, while CD8 naive took two and CD8 memory one. Study-level points and caveats: Represented diversity, genetic and exposure-history alike, was limited by few donors.

Profiling relied on immunoSEQ multiplex PCR, and the TCRdb table lists in-frame clones only, not all of them. The repertoire holds roughly 500,000 clones, with about 96% as singletons. Note on this clone: Antigen specificity is unknown.

Germline lookup yields CDR1 MNHNY and CDR2 SVGAGI (reference sequence). The germline V and J ends were trimmed by 2 bases and 8 bases, with 15 bases remaining between them. This CDR3 region has 15 residues. CD4+ cells underwent separation, giving CD45RA+ naive and CD45RA-negative memory subsets. Sequenced input: naive CD4+ T cells sorted from blood. The subset was: CD45RA+ positively selected. This sequence originates from a woman aged 25 to 39 in good health. The rearrangement links TRBV6-6 to TRBJ1-4; no firm D call. The CDR3 nucleotides are TGTGCCAGCAGTTACACGGTTGTAGAGGAAGAAAAACTGTTTTTT. It translates to CASSYTVVEEEKLFF.